Given below is one T cell receptor (beta chain) in context. With 6 bases clipped from V and 5 bases from J, the junction kept 18 bases outside the gene matches. The CDR3 is 18 residues long. Germline V gene lookup returns CDR1 SNHLY and CDR2 FYNNEI. This entry is derived from a study of T cell changes during pregnancy in multiple sclerosis. Sequenced by immunoSEQ multiplex PCR; TCRdb stores in-frame clones only, minus some. This sample yields approximately 61,000 clones, of which approximately 91% are seen a single time; over 1.5% belongs to the top ten. V usage is TRBV2 and J usage is TRBJ2-3, with 9 nucleotides matching TRBD1. The sequencing here drew on peripheral blood, taken in the first trimester of pregnancy. This TCR came from a female donor with multiple sclerosis, enrolled in a pregnancy study. CDR3 residues: CASSHEDRGRDDKDTQYF. The DNA for the CDR3 is TGTGCCAGCAGCCACGAGGACAGGGGAAGGGACGACAAAGATACGCAGTATTTT.